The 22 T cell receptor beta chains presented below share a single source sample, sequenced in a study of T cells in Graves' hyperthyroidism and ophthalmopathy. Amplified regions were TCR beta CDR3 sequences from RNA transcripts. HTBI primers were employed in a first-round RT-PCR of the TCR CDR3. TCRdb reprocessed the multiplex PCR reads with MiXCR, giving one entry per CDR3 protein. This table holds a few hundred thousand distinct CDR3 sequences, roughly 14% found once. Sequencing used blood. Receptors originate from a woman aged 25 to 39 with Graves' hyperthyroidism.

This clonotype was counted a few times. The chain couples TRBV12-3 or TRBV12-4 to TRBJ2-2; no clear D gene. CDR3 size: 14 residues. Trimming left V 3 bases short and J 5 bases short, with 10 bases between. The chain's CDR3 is CASSFGRPTGELFF. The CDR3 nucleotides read TGTGCCAGCAGTTTTGGCAGGCCAACCGGGGAGCTGTTTTTT.

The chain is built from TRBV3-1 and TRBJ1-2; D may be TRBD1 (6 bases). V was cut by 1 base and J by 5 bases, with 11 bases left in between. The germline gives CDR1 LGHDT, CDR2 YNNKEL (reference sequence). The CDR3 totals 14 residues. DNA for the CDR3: TGTGCCAGCAGCCAAGGTTCGGGGGCGTATGGCTACACCTTC. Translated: CASSQGSGAYGYTF.

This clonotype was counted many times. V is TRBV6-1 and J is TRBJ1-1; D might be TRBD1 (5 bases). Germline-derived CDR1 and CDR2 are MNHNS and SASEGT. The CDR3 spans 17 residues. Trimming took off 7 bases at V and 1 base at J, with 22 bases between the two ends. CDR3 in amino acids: CASTSNGGWATNTEAFF. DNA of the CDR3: TGTGCCAGCACGTCAAACGGGGGATGGGCTACGAACACTGAAGCTTTCTTT.

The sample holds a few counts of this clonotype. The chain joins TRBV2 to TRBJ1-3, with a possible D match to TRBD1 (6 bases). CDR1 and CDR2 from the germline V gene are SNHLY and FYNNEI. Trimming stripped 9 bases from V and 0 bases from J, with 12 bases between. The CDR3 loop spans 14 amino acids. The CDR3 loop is CASITGFSGNTIYF. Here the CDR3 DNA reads TGTGCCAGTATAACAGGGTTCTCTGGAAACACCATATATTTT.

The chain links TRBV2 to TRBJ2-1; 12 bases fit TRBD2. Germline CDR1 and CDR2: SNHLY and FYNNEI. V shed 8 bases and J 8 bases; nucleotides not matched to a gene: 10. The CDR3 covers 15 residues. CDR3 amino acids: CASGDASGRAYEQFF. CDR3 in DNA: TGTGCCAGCGGGGACGCTAGCGGGAGGGCATATGAGCAGTTCTTC.

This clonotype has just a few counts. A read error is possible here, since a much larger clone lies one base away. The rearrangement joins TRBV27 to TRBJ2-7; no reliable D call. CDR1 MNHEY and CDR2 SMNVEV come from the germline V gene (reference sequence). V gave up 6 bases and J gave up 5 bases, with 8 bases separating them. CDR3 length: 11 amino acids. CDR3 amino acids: CASRGSDEQYF. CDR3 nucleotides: TGTGCCAGCAGGGGATCCGACGAGCAGTACTTC.

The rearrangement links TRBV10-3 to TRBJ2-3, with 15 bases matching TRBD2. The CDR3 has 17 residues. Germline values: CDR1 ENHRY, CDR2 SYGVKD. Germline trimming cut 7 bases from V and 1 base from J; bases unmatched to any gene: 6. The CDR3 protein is CAITRTSGRDRTDTQYF. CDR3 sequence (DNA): TGTGCCATCACTAGGACTAGCGGGAGGGACCGCACAGATACGCAGTATTTT.

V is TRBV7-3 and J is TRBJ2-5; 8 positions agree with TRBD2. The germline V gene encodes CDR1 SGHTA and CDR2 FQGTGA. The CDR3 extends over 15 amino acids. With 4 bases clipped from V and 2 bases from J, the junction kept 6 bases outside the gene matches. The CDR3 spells CASSSGGGVQETQYF. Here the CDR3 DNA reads TGTGCCAGCAGCTCGGGAGGGGGAGTTCAAGAGACCCAGTACTTC.

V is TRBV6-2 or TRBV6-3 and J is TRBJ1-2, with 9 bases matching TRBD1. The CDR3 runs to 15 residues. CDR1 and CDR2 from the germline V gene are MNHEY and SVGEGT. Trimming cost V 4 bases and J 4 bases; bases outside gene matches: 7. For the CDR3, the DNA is TGTGCCAGCAGTTCACAGGGGGCATTCAGCTATGGCTACACCTTC. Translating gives CASSSQGAFSYGYTF.

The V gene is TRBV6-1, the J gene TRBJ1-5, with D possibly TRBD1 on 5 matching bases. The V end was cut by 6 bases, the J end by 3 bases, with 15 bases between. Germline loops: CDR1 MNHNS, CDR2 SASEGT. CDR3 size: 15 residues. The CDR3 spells CASRPPPGNNQPQHF. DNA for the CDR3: TGTGCCAGCAGACCCCCCCCAGGGAACAATCAGCCCCAGCATTTT.

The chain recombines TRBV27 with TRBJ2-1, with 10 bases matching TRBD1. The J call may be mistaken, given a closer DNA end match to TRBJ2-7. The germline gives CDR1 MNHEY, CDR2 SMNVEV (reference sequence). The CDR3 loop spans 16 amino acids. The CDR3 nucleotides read TGTGCCAGCAGTTTTAACCGGGGACAGGGGTGGAATGAGCAGTACTTC. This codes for CASSFNRGQGWNEQYF.

The CDR3 DNA is TGTGCCAGCAGCTTAGATTCGTCCGGGGAGCTGTTTTTT. Translating it yields CASSLDSSGELFF. The chain joins TRBV7-2 to TRBJ2-2; no definite D call. The CDR3 covers 13 residues. V lost 1 base and J 6 bases, leaving 6 bases between the germline ends. CDR1 and CDR2 from the germline V gene are SGHTA and FQGNSA. The whole variable domain, filled in from reference TRBV7-2 and TRBJ2-2, reads GAGVSQSPSNKVTEKGKDVELRCDPISGHTALYWYRQSLGQGLEFLIYFQGNSAPDKSGLPSDRFSAERTGGSVSTLTIQRTQQEDSAVYLCASSLDSSGELFFGEGSRLTVL.

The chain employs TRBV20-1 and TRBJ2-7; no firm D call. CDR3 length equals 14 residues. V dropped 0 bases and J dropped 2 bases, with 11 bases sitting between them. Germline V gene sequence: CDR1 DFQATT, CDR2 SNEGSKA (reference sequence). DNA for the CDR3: TGCAGTGCTAGAGATGACCCACCAACCTACGAGCAGTACTTC. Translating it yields CSARDDPPTYEQYF.

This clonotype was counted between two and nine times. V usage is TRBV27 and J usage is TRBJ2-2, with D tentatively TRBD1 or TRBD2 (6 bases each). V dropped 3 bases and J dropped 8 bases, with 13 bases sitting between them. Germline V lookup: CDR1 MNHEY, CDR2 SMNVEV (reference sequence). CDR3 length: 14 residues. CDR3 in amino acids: CASSFPGAVGELFF. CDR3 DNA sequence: TGTGCCAGCAGTTTCCCGGGGGCCGTTGGGGAGCTGTTTTTT.

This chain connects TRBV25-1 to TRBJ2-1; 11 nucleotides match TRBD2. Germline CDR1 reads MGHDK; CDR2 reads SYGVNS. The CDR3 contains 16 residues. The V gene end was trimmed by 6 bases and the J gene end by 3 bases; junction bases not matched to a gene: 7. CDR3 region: CASSPQGTSGYNEQFF. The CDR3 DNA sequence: TGTGCCAGCAGCCCCCAAGGGACTAGCGGCTACAATGAGCAGTTCTTC.

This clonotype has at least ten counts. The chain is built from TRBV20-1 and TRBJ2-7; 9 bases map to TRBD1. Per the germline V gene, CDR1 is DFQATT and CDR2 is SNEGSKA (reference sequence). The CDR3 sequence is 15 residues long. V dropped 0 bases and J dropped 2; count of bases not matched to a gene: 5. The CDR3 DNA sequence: TGCAGTGCTAGAGATTCCGGGACAGGGCCCTACGAGCAGTACTTC. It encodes CSARDSGTGPYEQYF.

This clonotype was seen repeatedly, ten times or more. The CDR3 protein is CASSFDSTDTQYF. CDR3 bases: TGTGCCAGCAGTTTCGACAGCACAGATACGCAGTATTTT. The chain recombines TRBV28 with TRBJ2-3; D remains unclear. This CDR3 has 13 residues. Germline values: CDR1 MDHEN, CDR2 SYDVKM. Trimming stripped 3 bases from V and 0 bases from J, with 4 bases between.

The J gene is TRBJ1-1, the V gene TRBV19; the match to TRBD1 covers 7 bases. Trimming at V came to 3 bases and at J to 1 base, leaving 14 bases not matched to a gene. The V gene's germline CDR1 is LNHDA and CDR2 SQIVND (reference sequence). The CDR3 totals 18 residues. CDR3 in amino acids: CASSMRATGEAANTEAFF. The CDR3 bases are TGTGCCAGTAGTATGCGCGCTACAGGGGAAGCGGCGAACACTGAAGCTTTCTTT.

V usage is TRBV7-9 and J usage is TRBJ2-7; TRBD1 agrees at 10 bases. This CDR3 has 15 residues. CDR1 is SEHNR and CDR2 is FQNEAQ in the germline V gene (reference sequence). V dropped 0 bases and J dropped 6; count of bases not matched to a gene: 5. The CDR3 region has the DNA TGTGCCAGCAGCTTAGCGGAGACAGGGGGCCTCGAGCAGTACTTC. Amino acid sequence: CASSLAETGGLEQYF.

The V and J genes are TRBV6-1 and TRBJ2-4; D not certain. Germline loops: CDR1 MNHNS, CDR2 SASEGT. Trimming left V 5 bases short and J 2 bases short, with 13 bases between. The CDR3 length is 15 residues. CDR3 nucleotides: TGTGCCAGCAGTCTCGGGCGCGGTACCAAAAACATTCAGTACTTC. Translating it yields CASSLGRGTKNIQYF.

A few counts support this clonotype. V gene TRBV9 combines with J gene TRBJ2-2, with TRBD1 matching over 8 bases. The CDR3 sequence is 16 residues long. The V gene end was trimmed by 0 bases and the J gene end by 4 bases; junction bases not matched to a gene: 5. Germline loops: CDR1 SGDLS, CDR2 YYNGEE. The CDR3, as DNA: TGTGCCAGCAGCGTAGGTGTGACAGGGGTCACCGGGGAGCTGTTTTTT. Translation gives CASSVGVTGVTGELFF. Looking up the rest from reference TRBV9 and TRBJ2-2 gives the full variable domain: DSGVTQTPKHLITATGQRVTLRCSPRSGDLSVYWYQQSLDQGLQFLIQYYNGEERAKGNILERFSAQQFPDLHSELNLSSLELGDSALYFCASSVGVTGVTGELFFGEGSRLTVL.

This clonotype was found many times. The DNA for the CDR3 is TGTGCCAGCTCACTAGGGACAGGTAAGCAGTTCTTC. This translates into CASSLGTGKQFF. The chain links TRBV18 to TRBJ2-1, with 8 bases fitting TRBD1. Germline-derived CDR1 and CDR2 are KGHSH and LQKENI. V gave up 4 bases and J gave up 11 bases; unmatched junction bases: 4. This CDR3 contains 12 residues. The full variable domain, in which reference TRBV18 and TRBJ2-1 provide the parts outside the CDR3, is NAGVMQNPRHLVRRRGQEARLRCSPMKGHSHVYWYRQLPEEGLKFMVYLQKENIIDESGMPKERFSAEFPKEGPSILRIQQVVRGDSAAYFCASSLGTGKQFFGPGTRLTVL.